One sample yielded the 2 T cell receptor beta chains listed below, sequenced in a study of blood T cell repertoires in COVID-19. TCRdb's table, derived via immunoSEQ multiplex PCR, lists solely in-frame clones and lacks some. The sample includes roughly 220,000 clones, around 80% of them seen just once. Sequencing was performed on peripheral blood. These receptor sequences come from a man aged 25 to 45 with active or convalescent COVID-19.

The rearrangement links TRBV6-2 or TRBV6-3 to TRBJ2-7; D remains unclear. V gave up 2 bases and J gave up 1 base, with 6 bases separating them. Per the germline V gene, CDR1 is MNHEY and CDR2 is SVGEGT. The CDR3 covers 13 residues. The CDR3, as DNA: TGTGCCAGCAGTTACCGAACTTCCTACGAGCAGTACTTC. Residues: CASSYRTSYEQYF.

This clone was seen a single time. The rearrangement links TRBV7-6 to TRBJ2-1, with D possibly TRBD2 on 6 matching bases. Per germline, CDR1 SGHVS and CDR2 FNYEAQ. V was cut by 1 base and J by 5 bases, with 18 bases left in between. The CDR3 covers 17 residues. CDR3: CASSLGGVLGPNNEQFF. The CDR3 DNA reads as TGTGCCAGCAGCTTAGGGGGGGTATTAGGCCCGAACAATGAGCAGTTCTTC.